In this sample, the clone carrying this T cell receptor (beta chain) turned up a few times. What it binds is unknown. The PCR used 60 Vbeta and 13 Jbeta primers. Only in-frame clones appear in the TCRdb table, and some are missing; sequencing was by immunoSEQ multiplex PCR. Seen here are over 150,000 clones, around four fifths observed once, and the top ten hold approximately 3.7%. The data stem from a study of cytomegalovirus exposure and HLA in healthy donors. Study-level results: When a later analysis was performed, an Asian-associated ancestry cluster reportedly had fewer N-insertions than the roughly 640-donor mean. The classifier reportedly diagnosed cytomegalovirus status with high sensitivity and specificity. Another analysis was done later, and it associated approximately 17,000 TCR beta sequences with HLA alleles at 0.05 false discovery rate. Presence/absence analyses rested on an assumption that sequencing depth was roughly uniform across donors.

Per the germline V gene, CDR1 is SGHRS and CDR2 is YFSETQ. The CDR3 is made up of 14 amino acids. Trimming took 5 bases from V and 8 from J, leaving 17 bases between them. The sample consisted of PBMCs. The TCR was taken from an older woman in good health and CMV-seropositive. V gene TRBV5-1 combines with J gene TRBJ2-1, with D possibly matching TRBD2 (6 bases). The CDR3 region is CASRSEGRDYEQFF. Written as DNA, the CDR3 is TGCGCCAGCAGGTCCGAGGGCCGGGACTATGAGCAGTTCTTC.